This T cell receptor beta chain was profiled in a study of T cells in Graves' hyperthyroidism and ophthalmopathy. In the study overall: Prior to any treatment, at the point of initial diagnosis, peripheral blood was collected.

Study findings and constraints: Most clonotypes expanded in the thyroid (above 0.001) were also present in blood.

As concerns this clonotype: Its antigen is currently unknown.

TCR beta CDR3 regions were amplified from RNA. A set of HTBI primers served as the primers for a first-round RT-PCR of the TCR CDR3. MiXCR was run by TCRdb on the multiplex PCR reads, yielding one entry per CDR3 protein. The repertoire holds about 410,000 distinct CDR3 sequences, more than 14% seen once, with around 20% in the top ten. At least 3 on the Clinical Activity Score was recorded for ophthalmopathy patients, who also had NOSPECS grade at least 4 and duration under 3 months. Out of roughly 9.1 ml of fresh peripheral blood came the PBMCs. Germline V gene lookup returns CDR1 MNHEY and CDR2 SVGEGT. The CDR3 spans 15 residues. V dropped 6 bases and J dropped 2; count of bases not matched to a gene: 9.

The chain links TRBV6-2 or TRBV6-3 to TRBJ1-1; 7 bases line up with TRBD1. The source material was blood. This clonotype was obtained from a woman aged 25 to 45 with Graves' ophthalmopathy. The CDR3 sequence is CASRASTGRNTEAFF. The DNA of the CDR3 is TGTGCCAGCAGGGCCTCGACAGGGAGAAACACTGAAGCTTTCTTT.